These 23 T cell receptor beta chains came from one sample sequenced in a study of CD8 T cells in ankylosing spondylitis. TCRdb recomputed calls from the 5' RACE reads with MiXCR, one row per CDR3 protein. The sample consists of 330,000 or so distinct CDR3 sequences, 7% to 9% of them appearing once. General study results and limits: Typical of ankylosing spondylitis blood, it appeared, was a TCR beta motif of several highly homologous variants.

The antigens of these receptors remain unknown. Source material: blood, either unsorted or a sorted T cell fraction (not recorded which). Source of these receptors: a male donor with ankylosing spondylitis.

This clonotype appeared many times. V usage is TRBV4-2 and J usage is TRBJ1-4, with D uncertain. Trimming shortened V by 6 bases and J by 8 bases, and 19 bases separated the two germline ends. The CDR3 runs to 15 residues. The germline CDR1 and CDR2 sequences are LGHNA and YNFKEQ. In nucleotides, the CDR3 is TGTGCCAGCAGGCCCCGGCAGGTCGCTTCCGAAAAACTGTTTTTT. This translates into CASRPRQVASEKLFF.

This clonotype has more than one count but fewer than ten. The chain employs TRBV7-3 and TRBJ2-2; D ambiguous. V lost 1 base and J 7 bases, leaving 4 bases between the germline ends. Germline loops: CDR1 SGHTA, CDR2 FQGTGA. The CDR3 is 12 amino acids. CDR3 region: CASSLKVGELFF. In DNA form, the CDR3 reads TGTGCCAGCAGCTTAAAAGTCGGGGAGCTGTTTTTT.

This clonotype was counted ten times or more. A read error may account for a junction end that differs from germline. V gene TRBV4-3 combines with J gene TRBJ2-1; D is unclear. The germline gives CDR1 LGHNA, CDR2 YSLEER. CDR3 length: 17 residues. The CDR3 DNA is TGCGCCAGCAGCCAAGATCAGACCCCTCTCTCCCACAATGAGCAGTTCTTC. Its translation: CASSQDQTPLSHNEQFF.

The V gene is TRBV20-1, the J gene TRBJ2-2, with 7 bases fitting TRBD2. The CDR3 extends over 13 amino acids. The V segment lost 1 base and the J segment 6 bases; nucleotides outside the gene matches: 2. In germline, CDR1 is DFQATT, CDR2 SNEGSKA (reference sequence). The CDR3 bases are TGCAGTGCTAGAGGGGGGGGACCCGGGGAGCTGTTTTTT. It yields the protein CSARGGGPGELFF.

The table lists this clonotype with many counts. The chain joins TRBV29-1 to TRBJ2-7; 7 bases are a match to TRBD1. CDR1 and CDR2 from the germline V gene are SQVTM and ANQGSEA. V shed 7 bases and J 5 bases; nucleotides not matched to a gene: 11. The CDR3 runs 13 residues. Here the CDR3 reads CSAQRQGVHEQYF. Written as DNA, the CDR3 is TGCAGCGCTCAAAGACAGGGAGTACACGAGCAGTACTTC.

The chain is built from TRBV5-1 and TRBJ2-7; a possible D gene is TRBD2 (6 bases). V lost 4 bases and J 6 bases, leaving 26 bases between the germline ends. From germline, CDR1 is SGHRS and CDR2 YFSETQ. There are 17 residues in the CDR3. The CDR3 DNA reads TGCGCCAGCAGCCTCTTTGGAGGTAGCGGCCCTCTGGGCGAGCAGTACTTC. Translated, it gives CASSLFGGSGPLGEQYF.

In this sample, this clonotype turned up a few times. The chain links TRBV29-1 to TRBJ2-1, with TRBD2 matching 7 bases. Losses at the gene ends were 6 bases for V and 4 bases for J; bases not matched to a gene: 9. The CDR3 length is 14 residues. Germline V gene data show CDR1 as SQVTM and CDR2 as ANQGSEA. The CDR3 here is CSVTLVGGYNEQFF. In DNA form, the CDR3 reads TGCAGCGTGACCCTCGTGGGAGGGTACAATGAGCAGTTCTTC.

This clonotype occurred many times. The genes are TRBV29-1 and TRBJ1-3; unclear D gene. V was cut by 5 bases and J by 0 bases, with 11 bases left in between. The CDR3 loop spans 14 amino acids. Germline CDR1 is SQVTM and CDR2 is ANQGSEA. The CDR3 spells CSVSPSGSGNTIYF. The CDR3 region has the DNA TGCAGCGTTTCCCCTTCCGGCTCTGGAAACACCATATATTTT.

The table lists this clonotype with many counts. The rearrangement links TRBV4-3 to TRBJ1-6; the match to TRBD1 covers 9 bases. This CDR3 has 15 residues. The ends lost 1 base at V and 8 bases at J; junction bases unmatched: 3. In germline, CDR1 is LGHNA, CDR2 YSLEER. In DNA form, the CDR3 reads TGCGCCAGCAGCCAAGTGGACAGGGGTTATTCACCCCTCCACTTT. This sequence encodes CASSQVDRGYSPLHF.

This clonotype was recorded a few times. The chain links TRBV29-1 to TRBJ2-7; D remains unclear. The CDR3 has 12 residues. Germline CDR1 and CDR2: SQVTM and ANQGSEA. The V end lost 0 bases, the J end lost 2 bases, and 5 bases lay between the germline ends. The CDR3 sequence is CSVEEVPYEQYF. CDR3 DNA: TGCAGCGTTGAAGAAGTCCCCTACGAGCAGTACTTC.

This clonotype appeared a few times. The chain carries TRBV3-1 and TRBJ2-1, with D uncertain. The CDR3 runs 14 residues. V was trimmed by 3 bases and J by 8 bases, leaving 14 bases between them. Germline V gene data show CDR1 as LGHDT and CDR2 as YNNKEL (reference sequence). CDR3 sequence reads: CASSQGDAWDEQFF. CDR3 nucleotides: TGTGCCAGCAGCCAGGGCGACGCCTGGGATGAGCAGTTCTTC.

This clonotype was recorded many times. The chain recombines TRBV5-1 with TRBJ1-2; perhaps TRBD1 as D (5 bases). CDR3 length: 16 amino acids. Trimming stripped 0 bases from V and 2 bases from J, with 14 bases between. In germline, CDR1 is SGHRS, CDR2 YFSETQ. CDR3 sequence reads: CASSLGAGGTNYGYTF. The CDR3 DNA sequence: TGCGCCAGCAGCTTGGGAGCGGGGGGGACCAACTATGGCTACACCTTC.

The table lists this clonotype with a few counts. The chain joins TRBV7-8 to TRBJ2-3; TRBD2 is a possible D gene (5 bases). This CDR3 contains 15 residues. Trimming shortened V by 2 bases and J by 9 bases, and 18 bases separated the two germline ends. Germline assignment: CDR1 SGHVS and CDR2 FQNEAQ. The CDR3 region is CASSLYPVYGETQYF. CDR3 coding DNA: TGTGCCAGCAGCTTATACCCCGTCTATGGGGAGACGCAGTATTTT.

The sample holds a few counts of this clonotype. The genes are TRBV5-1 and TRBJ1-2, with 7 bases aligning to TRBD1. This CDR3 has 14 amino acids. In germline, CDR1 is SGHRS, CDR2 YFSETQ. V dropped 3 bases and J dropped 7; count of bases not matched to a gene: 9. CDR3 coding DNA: TGCGCCAGCAGCTCGGACAGGCCACCCATTGGCTACACCTTC. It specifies CASSSDRPPIGYTF. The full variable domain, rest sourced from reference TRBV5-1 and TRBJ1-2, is KAGVTQTPRYLIKTRGQQVTLSCSPISGHRSVSWYQQTPGQGLQFLFEYFSETQRNKGNFPGRFSGRQFSNSRSEMNVSTLELGDSALYLCASSSDRPPIGYTFGSGTRLTVV.

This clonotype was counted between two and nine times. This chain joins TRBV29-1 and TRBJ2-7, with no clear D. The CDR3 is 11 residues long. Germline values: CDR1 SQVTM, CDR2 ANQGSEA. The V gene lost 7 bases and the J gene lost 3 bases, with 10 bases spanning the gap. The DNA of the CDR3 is TGCAGCGCCGGCTGGCGCTACGAGCAGTACTTC. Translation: CSAGWRYEQYF.

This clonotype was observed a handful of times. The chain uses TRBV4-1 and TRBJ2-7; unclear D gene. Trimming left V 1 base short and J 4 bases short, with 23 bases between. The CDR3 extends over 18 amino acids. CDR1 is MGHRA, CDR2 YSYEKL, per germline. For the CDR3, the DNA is TGCGCCAGCAGCCAAGGGCTTTCGTTTACTTCACCCATATACGAGCAGTACTTC. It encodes CASSQGLSFTSPIYEQYF.

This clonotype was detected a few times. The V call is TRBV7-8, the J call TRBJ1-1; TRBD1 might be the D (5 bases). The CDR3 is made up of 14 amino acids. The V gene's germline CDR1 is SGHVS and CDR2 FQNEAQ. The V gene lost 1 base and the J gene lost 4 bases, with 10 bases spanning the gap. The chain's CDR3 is CASSLVGPVTEAFF. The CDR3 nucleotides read TGTGCCAGCAGCTTAGTGGGGCCCGTCACTGAAGCTTTCTTT.

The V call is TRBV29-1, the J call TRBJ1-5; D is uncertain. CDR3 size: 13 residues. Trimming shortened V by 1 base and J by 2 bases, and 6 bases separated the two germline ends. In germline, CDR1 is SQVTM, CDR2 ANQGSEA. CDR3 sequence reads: CSVEGGGNQPQHF. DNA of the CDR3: TGCAGCGTTGAAGGGGGTGGCAATCAGCCCCAGCATTTT.

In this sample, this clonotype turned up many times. The CDR3 sequence is CASSLQSLSSYNEQFF. CDR3 bases: TGCGCCAGCAGCTTACAGTCCCTAAGCTCCTACAATGAGCAGTTCTTC. V and J are TRBV5-1 and TRBJ2-1; D is uncertain. V was clipped by 2 bases and J by 0 bases, with 12 bases between them. The CDR3 contains 16 residues. The V gene's germline CDR1 is SGHRS and CDR2 YFSETQ. Looking up the rest from reference TRBV5-1 and TRBJ2-1 gives the full variable domain: KAGVTQTPRYLIKTRGQQVTLSCSPISGHRSVSWYQQTPGQGLQFLFEYFSETQRNKGNFPGRFSGRQFSNSRSEMNVSTLELGDSALYLCASSLQSLSSYNEQFFGPGTRLTVL.

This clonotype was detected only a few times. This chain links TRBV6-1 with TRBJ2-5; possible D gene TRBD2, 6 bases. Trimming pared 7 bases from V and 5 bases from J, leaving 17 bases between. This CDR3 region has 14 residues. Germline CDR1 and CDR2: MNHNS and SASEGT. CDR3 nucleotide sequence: TGTGCCAGCACCCTTTCTGGGGGGAAGGAGACCCAGTACTTC. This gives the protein CASTLSGGKETQYF.

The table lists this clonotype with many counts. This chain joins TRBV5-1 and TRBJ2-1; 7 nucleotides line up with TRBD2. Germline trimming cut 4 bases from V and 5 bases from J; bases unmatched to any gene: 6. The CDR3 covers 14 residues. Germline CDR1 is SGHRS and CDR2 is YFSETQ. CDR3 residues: CASSLTSANNEQFF. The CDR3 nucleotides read TGCGCCAGCAGCCTCACTAGCGCAAACAATGAGCAGTTCTTC.

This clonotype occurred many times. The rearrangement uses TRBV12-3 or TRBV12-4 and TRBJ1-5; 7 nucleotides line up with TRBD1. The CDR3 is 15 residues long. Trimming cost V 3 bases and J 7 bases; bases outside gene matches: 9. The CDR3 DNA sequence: TGTGCCAGCAGTTTCGAACAGGGGCCCAGACAGCCCCAGCATTTT. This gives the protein CASSFEQGPRQPQHF.

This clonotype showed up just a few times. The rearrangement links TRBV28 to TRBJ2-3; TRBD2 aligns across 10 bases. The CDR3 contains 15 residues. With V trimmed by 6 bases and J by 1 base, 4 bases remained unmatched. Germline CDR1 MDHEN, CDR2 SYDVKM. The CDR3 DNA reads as TGTGCCAGCAGCCCCACTAGCGGGGGCACAGATACGCAGTATTTT. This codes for CASSPTSGGTDTQYF.